The next 3 T cell receptor beta chains were all read from a single sample in a study of memory CD4+ T cells and cytomegalovirus serostatus. Some clones are missing from TCRdb's copy, which holds only in-frame ones; the method was immunoSEQ multiplex PCR. The sample has 40,000 to 45,000 clones, about 85% seen once; the top ten hold approximately 0.79%. The sort gate was single viable CD3+CD4+CD8-CD45RO+ cells for memory CD4+ T cells. The sample consisted of memory CD4+ T cells from blood. These receptors originate from an adult in good health and CMV-seronegative.

V is TRBV2 and J is TRBJ2-3; TRBD2 matches at 11 bases. The CDR3 is 15 amino acids. With 6 bases clipped from V and 5 bases from J, the junction kept 7 bases outside the gene matches. Germline V gene data show CDR1 as SNHLY and CDR2 as FYNNEI. The CDR3 region has the DNA TGTGCCAGCAGATATAGCGGGGGGGCCTTAGATACGCAGTATTTT. This encodes CASRYSGGALDTQYF.

This chain links TRBV29-1 with TRBJ2-7; D may be TRBD1 or TRBD2 (5 bases each). Germline CDR1 is SQVTM and CDR2 is ANQGSEA. This CDR3 has 13 residues. V dropped 1 base and J dropped 4 bases, with 11 bases sitting between them. The CDR3: CSVEGTTRYEQYF. For the CDR3, the DNA is TGCAGCGTTGAAGGGACAACTAGGTACGAGCAGTACTTC.

The J gene is TRBJ2-7, the V gene TRBV6-1; 9 nucleotides align to TRBD1. The CDR3 is 14 amino acids. The junction had 5 bases not matched to a gene; V was cut back by 6 bases and J by 2 bases. CDR1 MNHNS and CDR2 SASEGT come from the germline V gene. This CDR3 reads CASSSGQGPYEQYF. The CDR3 coding sequence is TGTGCCAGCAGCTCGGGACAGGGACCCTACGAGCAGTACTTC.